Each of the 12 T cell receptor beta chains below was sequenced from the same sample in a study of neurological immune-mediated disorders. MiXCR, run by TCRdb on the 5' RACE reads, gives a single entry per CDR3 protein. The repertoire has tens of thousands of distinct CDR3 sequences, 6% to 7.5% of them found once; the top ten carry approximately 5.3%. The sequencing sample was made of CD4+ T cells from blood. All receptors come from a man aged 45-65 years in good health.

This clonotype was recorded a few times. The chain has TRBV19 and TRBJ2-4; D gene unclear. Germline lookup yields CDR1 LNHDA and CDR2 SQIVND (reference sequence). This CDR3 is built from 16 residues. Trimming took 1 base from V and 0 from J, leaving 10 bases between them. The CDR3 DNA reads TGTGCCAGTAGTATAGGGCAAACCCTAGCCAAAAACATTCAGTACTTC. It translates to CASSIGQTLAKNIQYF.

This clonotype has a count of ten or more. The rearrangement joins TRBV15 to TRBJ1-5, with D possibly being TRBD1 (6 bases). The V gene lost 2 bases and the J gene lost 1 base, with 9 bases spanning the gap. Germline V gene lookup returns CDR1 LNHNV and CDR2 YYDKDF (reference sequence). This CDR3 comprises 15 residues. The CDR3 DNA reads TGTGCCACCAGCAGAACAGGGACAAGCAATCAGCCCCAGCATTTT. This encodes CATSRTGTSNQPQHF. Full variable domain (missing parts from reference TRBV15 and TRBJ1-5): DAMVIQNPRYQVTQFGKPVTLSCSQTLNHNVMYWYQQKSSQAPKLLFHYYDKDFNNEADTPDNFQSRRPNTSFCFLDIRSPGLGDTAMYLCATSRTGTSNQPQHFGDGTRLSIL.

V gene TRBV7-7 combines with J gene TRBJ2-1; D possibly corresponds to TRBD1 (8 bases). The germline V gene encodes CDR1 SSHAT and CDR2 FNYEAQ (reference sequence). V gave up 5 bases and J gave up 10 bases, with 15 bases separating them. This CDR3 contains 13 residues. The chain's CDR3 is CASSADRGGEQFF. The CDR3 region has the DNA TGTGCCAGCAGCGCCGACAGGGGAGGGGAGCAGTTCTTC. The variable domain in full, with the rest retrieved from reference TRBV7-7 and TRBJ2-1, is GAGVSQSPRYKVTKRGQDVTLRCDPISSHATLYWYQQALGQGPEFLTYFNYEAQPDKSGLPSDRFSAERPEGSISTLTIQRTEQRDSAMYRCASSADRGGEQFFGPGTRLTVL.

V gene TRBV7-2 combines with J gene TRBJ2-1; 7 positions agree with TRBD2. V dropped 1 base and J dropped 4; count of bases not matched to a gene: 7. Germline CDR1 and CDR2: SGHTA and FQGNSA. The length of the CDR3 is 16 residues. The CDR3 protein is CASSLDLGRRYNEQFF. The CDR3 DNA sequence: TGTGCCAGCAGCTTAGACCTCGGGAGGAGATACAATGAGCAGTTCTTC.

The genes are TRBV21-1 and TRBJ2-4; the D call in the table, TRBD1, was not verified against the DNA. TRBV21-1 is a listed pseudogene. This CDR3 is 16 amino acids long. CDR3 sequence: CSSSEPGQGVQNIQYF. The CDR3, as DNA: TGTTCCAGCAGCGAGCCGGGACAGGGGGTTCAAAACATTCAGTACTTC.

This sequence joins TRBV15 and TRBJ1-6; D is possibly TRBD1 (5 bases). V was cut by 0 bases and J by 0 bases, with 18 bases left in between. Germline CDR1 is LNHNV and CDR2 is YYDKDF (reference sequence). The CDR3 runs 20 residues. The CDR3 bases are TGTGCCACCAGCAGAGATGGGAGGGGCCGTTCGGACTCCTATAATTCACCCCTCCACTTT. Its translation is CATSRDGRGRSDSYNSPLHF.

This clonotype has a count of ten or more. The chain couples TRBV29-1 to TRBJ2-3, with D possibly TRBD2 on 6 matching bases. Germline V gene sequence: CDR1 SQVTM, CDR2 ANQGSEA. The CDR3 loop spans 15 amino acids. The V end was cut by 3 bases, the J end by 1 base, with 14 bases between. The CDR3 DNA is TGCAGCGTTGACCCCAAGGAGGGGCGCACAGATACGCAGTATTTT. It encodes CSVDPKEGRTDTQYF.

This clonotype has ten or more counts. The chain combines TRBV12-3 or TRBV12-4 with TRBJ1-2; D is perhaps TRBD1 (5 bases). Deletions cut 5 bases from V and 1 base from J, with 26 bases between. This CDR3 has 19 residues. The DNA for the CDR3 is TGTGCCAGCAGTGGCGGGGGAGCGGGCCACCCTTTTTTTAACTATGGCTACACCTTC. This encodes CASSGGGAGHPFFNYGYTF.

This clonotype showed up many times. The chain uses TRBV6-5 and TRBJ2-3, with D uncertain. CDR1 MNHEY and CDR2 SVGAGI come from the germline V gene. Trimming pared 4 bases from V and 0 bases from J, leaving 8 bases between. CDR3 length: 14 amino acids. CDR3: CASSWAASTDTQYF. CDR3 sequence (DNA): TGTGCCAGCAGTTGGGCGGCAAGCACAGATACGCAGTATTTT.

In its sample, this clonotype was seen many times. V gene TRBV20-1 combines with J gene TRBJ2-7; 12 positions agree with TRBD2. CDR1 DFQATT and CDR2 SNEGSKA come from the germline V gene (reference sequence). This CDR3 contains 18 residues. J was trimmed by 2 bases and V by 0 bases; bases with no gene match: 11. The CDR3 DNA sequence: TGCAGTGCTAGAGATTCATCCCCTAGCGGGAGGGTTACCTACGAGCAGTACTTC. Protein sequence: CSARDSSPSGRVTYEQYF.

The table lists this clonotype with many counts. The chain joins TRBV20-1 to TRBJ2-1; unclear D gene. Germline V gives CDR1 DFQATT, CDR2 SNEGSKA (reference sequence). Trimming shortened V by 1 base and J by 3 bases, and 13 bases separated the two germline ends. CDR3 size: 15 residues. CDR3 DNA sequence: TGCAGTGCTAGAGGGGTTGGTACAGACTACAATGAGCAGTTCTTC. This encodes CSARGVGTDYNEQFF.

This clonotype was picked up a small number of times. The V gene is TRBV6-5, the J gene TRBJ2-3; TRBD1 might be the D (5 bases). V was shortened by 5 bases and J by 2 bases, with 11 bases between the two germline ends. This CDR3 is 14 amino acids long. CDR1 is MNHEY and CDR2 is SVGAGI in the germline V gene. CDR3 sequence reads: CASSPRQSTDTQYF. CDR3 DNA: TGTGCCAGCAGTCCGCGACAGTCCACAGATACGCAGTATTTT.